This T cell receptor beta chain was sequenced for a study of cytomegalovirus exposure and HLA in healthy donors (dated by TCRdb to about 2017). Regarding the study in general: The roughly 650 repertoires of the first cohort and the 95 to 150 validation repertoires were produced on the same platform, according to a later analysis. The study aimed to test whether signatures of past pathogen exposure could be identified by cataloging public T cell receptors. To predict cytomegalovirus infection status, the study combined high-throughput TCR immunosequencing, statistical association of individual TCRs with disease status, and machine learning. In addition to the first cohort of 666 subjects, a separate validation cohort of around 110 different subjects was used.

Worth noting for this clone: The antigen it binds to is not known. Base qualities are not recorded, but no much larger clone differs from it by a single base.

The method was the immunoSEQ multiplex PCR assay. In the original analysis: A statistical classification framework was built for diagnosing cytomegalovirus status from the catalog of TCR beta chain sequences. Sourced from immuneACCESS, this table was stored by TCRdb with only in-frame sequences that have V and J called. A share of the clones is absent; for the studies checked, an unresolved V gene accounts for under half, and the remainder has no known explanation. V and J calls and clone size are given by that table; D and trimming were obtained from the DNA. The table for this sample lists roughly 50,000 clones; 90% of them were counted only once. The ten largest clones capture more than 1% of the sample. The investigation overall reported the following: In the study, around 160 TCR beta chains were listed as associated with cytomegalovirus. The classifier was reported to diagnose cytomegalovirus status with high specificity and sensitivity in both the original and validation cohorts. Across donors, most TCR sequences were observed very rarely, whereas some public TCRs were present in many individuals. In a later analysis, TCRs clustered in the first cohort were found to also tend to co-occur in the 100 to 150 validation repertoires, with 94% of cluster scores above 0. The authors suggested that the approach could potentially be generalized to other disease states and immunological phenotypes. All 120 or so repertoires were used to score co-occurrence in the validation cohort in a later analysis, because that analysis had no HLA typing for the cohort. In vitro tests confirmed that a few of the cytomegalovirus-associated TCR beta chains recognize cytomegalovirus antigens.

As encoded in the germline V gene, CDR1 is SGHRS while CDR2 is YFSETQ. V is reduced by 4 bases and J by 4 bases, leaving a spacing of 14 bases between them. The CDR3 numbers 14 residues from cysteine through phenylalanine. The entry retains the CDR3 DNA only, 42 bases that are in frame from base 1. The donors belonged to the validation cohort of approximately 130 subjects, which was separate from the approximately 700-subject first cohort. Sequenced input: PBMCs. The sequence is built from TRBV5-1 and TRBJ1-1; the D gene is perhaps TRBD1, on 6 matching bases. The source is a young man in good health and CMV-seronegative. The DNA reads TGCGCCAGCAGCCAAAGTACAGGGACCACTGAAGCTTTCTTT. It is translated as CASSQSTGTTEAFF.